The 30 T cell receptor beta chains below come from one sample, sequenced in a study of regulatory T cells in long-lasting Graves disease. Specified time point: newly diagnosed GD, antithyroid drugs for less than 3 months. The TCR library used RNA extracted from PBMCs. According to the study, TCR beta libraries were built with iRepertoire HTBI primers and CDR3-region Arm-PCR. TCRdb processed the multiplex PCR reads anew with MiXCR; each CDR3 protein has one entry. The sample includes about half a million distinct CDR3 sequences, around 13% of them seen just once. These data also formed part of another study, on T cells in Graves' hyperthyroidism and ophthalmopathy.

Source: peripheral blood mononuclear cells (PBMCs), taken at new diagnosis, from a patient treated with antithyroid drugs. The receptors originated from a woman aged 30 to 39 with Graves disease.

This clonotype was observed many times. The rearrangement uses TRBV24-1 and TRBJ1-1; 7 nucleotides match TRBD1. Unmatched junction bases numbered 2, after V lost 4 bases and J lost 4 bases. In germline, CDR1 is KGHDR, CDR2 SFDVKD. The CDR3 has 13 residues. The CDR3 spells CATSDTGVTEAFF. The CDR3 bases are TGTGCCACCAGTGACACAGGGGTCACTGAAGCTTTCTTT.

This clonotype was recorded at least ten times. This chain joins TRBV6-1 and TRBJ2-7; perhaps TRBD2 as D (6 bases). Trimming stripped 5 bases from V and 7 bases from J, with 21 bases between. The CDR3 runs to 15 residues. CDR1 MNHNS and CDR2 SASEGT come from the germline V gene. The CDR3 nucleotides read TGTGCCAGCAGTCCCCGAGGAGGGAATAATTTGGAGCAGTACTTC. It codes for CASSPRGGNNLEQYF.

This chain joins TRBV5-8 and TRBJ2-7, with TRBD2 matching over 15 bases. The CDR3 contains 16 residues. After removal of 4 bases from V and 6 bases from J, the junction contained 8 bases not matched to a gene. CDR1 is SGHTS and CDR2 is YDEGEE in the germline V gene. For the CDR3, the DNA is TGTGCCAGCAGCATAAGGGGACTAGCGGGAGGCTGCGAGCAGTACTTC. Protein product: CASSIRGLAGGCEQYF. Full variable domain (remainder filled in from reference TRBV5-8 and TRBJ2-7): EAGVTQSPTHLIKTRGQQATLRCSPISGHTSVYWYQQALGLGLQFLLWYDEGEERNRGNFPPRFSGRQFPNYSSELNVNALELEDSALYLCASSIRGLAGGCEQYFGPGTRLTVT.

This clonotype turned up a few times. The chain combines TRBV7-2 with TRBJ2-1; 9 bases map to TRBD2. The J segment lost 4 bases and the V segment lost 7 bases, leaving 11 bases of the junction unmatched. The germline V gene has CDR1 SGHTA and CDR2 FQGNSA. The CDR3 sequence is 16 residues long. This CDR3 is CASITVSGSDYNEQFF. Here the CDR3 DNA reads TGTGCCAGCATTACGGTTAGCGGGAGCGATTACAATGAGCAGTTCTTC.

V usage is TRBV9 and J usage is TRBJ2-1; 12 bases fit TRBD2. The CDR3 is made up of 17 amino acids. Germline CDR1 is SGDLS and CDR2 is YYNGEE. V shed 1 base, J shed 7 bases, and the junction held 9 bases outside the gene matches. This chain's CDR3 is CASSVWLAGGPRNEQFF. CDR3 bases: TGTGCCAGCAGCGTATGGCTAGCGGGAGGGCCAAGGAATGAGCAGTTCTTC.

This clonotype was picked up many times. This chain uses TRBV20-1 with TRBJ2-1; 8 bases map to TRBD2. This CDR3 comprises 11 residues. Unmatched junction bases numbered 4, after V lost 5 bases and J lost 10 bases. The germline V gene has CDR1 DFQATT and CDR2 SNEGSKA (reference sequence). CDR3 DNA sequence: TGCAGTGCTGGTCCTAGCGGGGAGCAGTTCTTC. It encodes CSAGPSGEQFF.

The V call is TRBV3-1, the J call TRBJ2-7; TRBD1 might be the D (6 bases). V shed 1 base and J shed 3 bases, with 13 bases lying between them. Looked up from germline, CDR1 is LGHDT and CDR2 is YNNKEL (reference sequence). This CDR3 contains 15 residues. DNA for the CDR3: TGTGCCAGCAGCCAAGCTAGGGGGAAATTCTACGAGCAGTACTTC. It translates to CASSQARGKFYEQYF.

This clonotype occurred a few times. V and J are TRBV29-1 and TRBJ2-7; perhaps TRBD2 as D (5 bases). The CDR3 extends over 11 amino acids. Germline V gene sequence: CDR1 SQVTM, CDR2 ANQGSEA. The V end lost 5 bases, the J end lost 3 bases, and 8 bases lay between the germline ends. CDR3 sequence reads: CSVLGLYEQYF. The CDR3 DNA reads as TGCAGCGTTCTTGGACTCTACGAGCAGTACTTC.

This clonotype was counted at least ten times. The chain recombines TRBV6-1 with TRBJ2-1; 10 bases match TRBD2. V gave up 3 bases and J gave up 5 bases; unmatched junction bases: 7. CDR3 length equals 16 residues. Germline V gives CDR1 MNHNS, CDR2 SASEGT. The CDR3 here is CASSEYVGTSDNEQFF. DNA for the CDR3: TGTGCCAGCAGTGAGTATGTGGGGACTAGCGACAATGAGCAGTTCTTC.

This clonotype was detected a few times. The rearrangement uses TRBV19 and TRBJ2-3; the D is unclear. V was pared by 5 bases and J by 2 bases, with 8 bases between. The germline gives CDR1 LNHDA, CDR2 SQIVND (reference sequence). The CDR3 runs to 13 residues. The CDR3 DNA sequence: TGTGCCAGTAGTGGTATTGCCACAGATACGCAGTATTTT. As protein: CASSGIATDTQYF.

The sample holds many counts of this clonotype. The CDR3 nucleotides are TGTGCCACCAGTGATAGTACAGGGGGCTATCAGCCCCAGCATTTT. Translation gives CATSDSTGGYQPQHF. V usage is TRBV24-1 and J usage is TRBJ1-5; 9 positions agree with TRBD1. CDR1 and CDR2 (germline): KGHDR, SFDVKD. This CDR3 is 15 amino acids long. The junction had 4 bases not matched to a gene; V was cut back by 3 bases and J by 5 bases.

This clonotype was counted at least ten times. The chain uses TRBV6-1 and TRBJ1-5; D is undetermined. V dropped 6 bases and J dropped 2 bases, with 14 bases sitting between them. Per germline, CDR1 MNHNS and CDR2 SASEGT. The length of the CDR3 is 15 residues. CDR3 coding DNA: TGTGCCAGCAGGGGCATACCCACGGGCAATCAGCCCCAGCATTTT. It is translated as CASRGIPTGNQPQHF.

This clonotype showed up many times. This rearrangement joins TRBV28 to TRBJ1-4, with D possibly being TRBD1 (6 bases). This CDR3 spans 15 amino acids. Germline V gene sequence: CDR1 MDHEN, CDR2 SYDVKM. V was trimmed by 6 bases and J by 0 bases, leaving 11 bases between them. The chain's CDR3 is CASRTGPPTNEKLFF. The CDR3 DNA reads as TGTGCCAGCAGAACAGGGCCCCCAACTAATGAAAAACTGTTTTTT.

This clonotype was seen ten or more times. The chain recombines TRBV2 with TRBJ2-1; the D is unclear. This CDR3 contains 14 residues. Trimming removed 6 bases at V and 7 bases at J, with 16 bases between. Germline V lookup: CDR1 SNHLY, CDR2 FYNNEI. CDR3 sequence: CASSHDRPPNEQFF. The CDR3 DNA follows: TGTGCCAGCAGCCACGATCGACCTCCTAATGAGCAGTTCTTC.

This clonotype was counted at least ten times. The rearrangement uses TRBV24-1 and TRBJ1-1; possibly TRBD1 for D (6 bases). This CDR3 is built from 12 residues. Germline V lookup: CDR1 KGHDR, CDR2 SFDVKD. The V gene lost 2 bases and the J gene lost 7 bases, with 7 bases spanning the gap. The CDR3 sequence is CATSDSDSEAFF. CDR3 DNA: TGTGCCACCAGTGATTCGGACAGTGAAGCTTTCTTT.

This clonotype appeared many times. The V gene is TRBV28, the J gene TRBJ2-7; the D gene is possibly TRBD2 (6 bases). Per germline, CDR1 MDHEN and CDR2 SYDVKM. CDR3 length equals 17 residues. Trimming left V 4 bases short and J 5 bases short, with 24 bases between. CDR3 in amino acids: CASSSSSSWTPGDEQYF. CDR3 sequence (DNA): TGTGCCAGCAGTTCATCCTCCTCCTGGACCCCGGGGGACGAGCAGTACTTC.

For this clonotype: A much larger clone differs by one base, so this may be a read error. The chain employs TRBV20-1 and TRBJ1-1; D call uncertain. This CDR3 is built from 14 residues. Germline CDR1 reads DFQATT; CDR2 reads SNEGSKA (reference sequence). The DNA of the CDR3 is TGCAGTGCTAGAGATCCCGGGAGTAACACTGAAGCTCTCTTT. Translation: CSARDPGSNTEALF.

This clonotype came up many times. The junction departs from the called germline gene at one end, perhaps through a read error. The chain combines TRBV20-1 with TRBJ2-1; 10 bases align to TRBD2. Germline assignment: CDR1 DFQATT and CDR2 SNEGSKA (reference sequence). The CDR3 loop spans 13 amino acids. The CDR3 bases are TGCAGTGCCCAGACCCCCGGGACTAGCGAGAAGACCTTC. Amino acid sequence: CSAQTPGTSEKTF.

Worth noting for this clonotype: A much larger clone differs from this one at a single base, so this may be a read error. No conserved phenylalanine or tryptophan is present at the end of the CDR3, so a read error is the likely explanation. The chain uses TRBV7-6 and TRBJ2-7; 14 nucleotides align to TRBD2. The germline gives CDR1 SGHVS, CDR2 FNYEAQ. The CDR3 is made up of 15 amino acids. V was pared by 3 bases and J by 3 bases, with 1 base of the junction left unmatched. CDR3 sequence: CASSLGTSGGYEQYL. The DNA for the CDR3 is TGTGCCAGCAGCTTGGGGACTAGCGGGGGCTACGAGCAGTACCTC.

This clonotype showed up many times. The V gene is TRBV24-1, the J gene TRBJ1-6, with D unresolved. Deletions cut 4 bases from V and 7 bases from J, with 7 bases between. The CDR3 consists of 13 residues. The germline gives CDR1 KGHDR, CDR2 SFDVKD. Written as DNA, the CDR3 is TGTGCCACCAGTGACTCCCTAAATTCACCCCTCCACTTT. It encodes CATSDSLNSPLHF.

This clonotype came up many times. The V and J genes are TRBV18 and TRBJ2-5, with TRBD2 identical over 12 bases. This CDR3 comprises 15 residues. Trimming took 4 bases from V and 5 from J; bases not matched to a gene: 5. Germline values: CDR1 KGHSH, CDR2 LQKENI. This CDR3 is CASSQLAGGPETQYF. In nucleotides, the CDR3 is TGTGCCAGCTCACAGCTAGCGGGAGGGCCGGAGACCCAGTACTTC.

This clonotype has at least ten counts. The chain links TRBV6-2 or TRBV6-3 to TRBJ2-7; 8 bases are shared with TRBD2. The V and J ends lost 2 bases and 5 bases, in that order; junction bases with no gene match: 17. CDR3 length equals 18 residues. The germline V gene has CDR1 MNHEY and CDR2 SVGEGT. CDR3 in amino acids: CASSYRVLHRDGGDEQYF. The CDR3 DNA reads TGTGCCAGCAGTTACAGGGTTTTACACCGGGACGGGGGGGACGAGCAGTACTTC.

In its sample, this clonotype was seen a few times. The junction does not match germline at one end; this may be a read error. The chain joins TRBV2 to TRBJ2-2; tentative D call: TRBD2 (5 bases). CDR1 is SNHLY, CDR2 FYNNEI, per germline. The CDR3 sequence is 15 residues long. The CDR3: CASHKGPSNTGELLF. The CDR3 DNA follows: TGTGCCAGCCATAAGGGCCCATCGAACACCGGGGAGCTGCTTTTT.

This clonotype was counted ten times or more. This chain uses TRBV9 with TRBJ2-7; D remains unclear. Germline lookup yields CDR1 SGDLS and CDR2 YYNGEE. The germline V and J ends were trimmed by 3 bases and 1 base, with 11 bases remaining between them. This CDR3 comprises 14 residues. Written as DNA, the CDR3 is TGTGCCAGCAGCGGGCAGGTTTGTTCCTACGAGCAGTACTTC. It codes for CASSGQVCSYEQYF.

This clonotype was detected ten times or more. The rearrangement joins TRBV28 to TRBJ1-1; D not resolved. The germline V and J ends were trimmed by 7 bases and 4 bases, with 7 bases remaining between them. The CDR3 consists of 11 residues. Per germline, CDR1 MDHEN and CDR2 SYDVKM. CDR3 amino acids: CASIWGTEAFF. As DNA, the CDR3 is TGTGCCAGCATATGGGGCACTGAAGCTTTCTTT. The full variable domain, completed using reference TRBV28 and TRBJ1-1, is DVKVTQSSRYLVKRTGEKVFLECVQDMDHENMFWYRQDPGLGLRLIYFSYDVKMKEKGDIPEGYSVSREKKERFSLILESASTNQTSMYLCASIWGTEAFFGQGTRLTVV.

CDR3 amino acids: CASNNPSPETGGYTGELFF. Written as DNA, the CDR3 is TGTGCCAGCAACAACCCCTCGCCCGAGACAGGGGGCTATACCGGGGAGCTGTTTTTT. This chain connects TRBV7-9 to TRBJ2-2; 10 bases map to TRBD1. Germline CDR1 is SEHNR and CDR2 is FQNEAQ (reference sequence). The trim removed 7 bases at V and 5 bases at J, leaving 19 bases unmatched. The CDR3 contains 19 residues.

This clonotype was seen ten or more times. The rearrangement uses TRBV30 and TRBJ2-2, with TRBD2 as a possible D gene (5 bases). Germline-derived CDR1 and CDR2 are GTSNPN and SVGIG (reference sequence). The CDR3 consists of 14 residues. Trimming shortened V by 3 bases and J by 8 bases, and 16 bases separated the two germline ends. The CDR3 DNA follows: TGTGCCTGGAGAAGGTTTGGAGGAGCGGGGGAGCTGTTTTTT. It encodes CAWRRFGGAGELFF.

The chain carries TRBV9 and TRBJ2-7; D call uncertain. V shed 0 bases and J shed 0 bases, with 7 bases lying between them. CDR3 size: 14 residues. The V gene's germline CDR1 is SGDLS and CDR2 YYNGEE. The CDR3 protein is CASSVDHSSYEQYF. The CDR3 bases are TGTGCCAGCAGCGTAGATCATAGCTCCTACGAGCAGTACTTC.

This clonotype appeared a few times. The gene calls are TRBV2 and TRBJ2-1, with no clear D. Per the germline V gene, CDR1 is SNHLY and CDR2 is FYNNEI. The CDR3 covers 11 residues. The V end lost 1 base, the J end lost 5 bases, and 0 bases lay between the germline ends. The CDR3 DNA reads as TGTGCCAGCAGTGAAGACAATGAGCAGTTCTTC. It yields the protein CASSEDNEQFF. Combining the CDR3 with reference TRBV2 and TRBJ2-1 gives the whole variable domain EPEVTQTPSHQVTQMGQEVILRCVPISNHLYFYWYRQILGQKVEFLVSFYNNEISEKSEIFDDQFSVERPDGSNFTLKIRSTKLEDSAMYFCASSEDNEQFFGPGTRLTVL.

This clonotype appeared many times. The chain combines TRBV11-2 with TRBJ2-1; 7 bases match TRBD1. V was pared by 4 bases and J by 4 bases, with 1 base of the junction left unmatched. The CDR3 extends over 13 amino acids. Germline V CDR1 and CDR2: SGHAT, FQNNGV. Here the CDR3 DNA reads TGTGCCAGCAGCTACAGGGGTTACAATGAGCAGTTCTTC. It encodes CASSYRGYNEQFF.